Many counts were recorded for the clone carrying this T cell receptor (beta chain). V was cut by 0 bases and J by 3 bases, with 8 bases left in between. The CDR3 extends over 14 amino acids. Germline V gene data show CDR1 as MNHEY and CDR2 as SVGAGI. These data are taken from a study of T cells in Graves' hyperthyroidism and ophthalmopathy. Aged 18 to 65, the patients had hyperthyroidism that was newly diagnosed and had lasted under 2 months. From 8.5 to 10 ml of fresh peripheral blood, PBMCs were isolated. RNA transcripts were the template for amplifying TCR beta CDR3 regions. Using the HTBI primer set, a first-round RT-PCR was run on the TCR CDR3. TCRdb re-analysed the multiplex PCR reads in MiXCR, keeping a single row per CDR3 protein. The sample contains some 550,000 distinct CDR3 sequences, 20% of which appear only once.

Sequences were obtained from blood. The chain is built from TRBV6-5 and TRBJ1-2; TRBD1 might be the D (5 bases). The origin of this receptor is a young man with Graves' hyperthyroidism. The CDR3, as DNA: TGTGCCAGCAGTTACTCGTCAGGGTACTATGGCTACACCTTC. Translation: CASSYSSGYYGYTF.